The clone carrying this TCR beta chain was found once. Its antigen is not identified. The entry originates in a study of T cell responses to AZD1222 COVID-19 vaccine. Study context: Whether given at about 4 or about 12 weeks, second doses were pooled. General study findings and limits: Baseline seropositives among AZD1222 recipients totaled only 6 or 7. Elevations in Spike-specific TCR breadth and depth followed administration of two AZD1222 doses.

Germline V lookup: CDR1 SGHDT, CDR2 YYEEEE. Trimming removed 1 base from V and 6 bases from J, with 19 bases in between. This CDR3 comprises 16 residues. Produced via immunoSEQ multiplex PCR; TCRdb's table is partial and in-frame only. The sample has approximately 100,000 clones, about nine tenths seen once. Sequencing used peripheral blood, obtained on day 0 of AZD1222 vaccination. V gene TRBV5-6 combines with J gene TRBJ1-1, with D possibly matching TRBD1 (6 bases). The clonotype originates from an adult in good health. The DNA of the CDR3 is TGTGCCAGCAGCTTGTGGGGACACCTCAGTGGGCCTGAAGCTTTCTTT. Amino acid sequence: CASSLWGHLSGPEAFF.